This T cell receptor beta chain was observed in a study of blood T cell repertoires in COVID-19. At the level of the study: Whether acute or convalescent, the COVID-19 samples came from the United States, Italy and Spain. The analysed material was cDNA or gDNA that came from T cells, B-cell-depleted T cells, or PBMCs.

Under the authors' procedure: Amplifying reference gene primers gave estimates of nucleated cell counts. Libraries were prepared by immunoSEQ multiplex PCR; TCRdb keeps only in-frame clonotypes and omits some of them. The V and J calls and clone size come from that table; D and trimming were worked out from the DNA. The sample carries approximately 150,000 clones, approximately 82% recorded once. Germline CDR1 and CDR2: LNHDA and SQIVND (reference sequence). The CDR3 totals 16 residues. The receptor's source is a woman aged 65 to 85 who had recovered from COVID-19. This rearrangement joins TRBV19 to TRBJ1-6; maybe TRBD1 (5 bases). The sequenced sample was peripheral blood. The CDR3 bases are TGTGCGTCCCTGGGGCAGGAGAGCTCCTATAATTCACCCCTCCACTTT. Translated, it gives CASLGQESSYNSPLHF.